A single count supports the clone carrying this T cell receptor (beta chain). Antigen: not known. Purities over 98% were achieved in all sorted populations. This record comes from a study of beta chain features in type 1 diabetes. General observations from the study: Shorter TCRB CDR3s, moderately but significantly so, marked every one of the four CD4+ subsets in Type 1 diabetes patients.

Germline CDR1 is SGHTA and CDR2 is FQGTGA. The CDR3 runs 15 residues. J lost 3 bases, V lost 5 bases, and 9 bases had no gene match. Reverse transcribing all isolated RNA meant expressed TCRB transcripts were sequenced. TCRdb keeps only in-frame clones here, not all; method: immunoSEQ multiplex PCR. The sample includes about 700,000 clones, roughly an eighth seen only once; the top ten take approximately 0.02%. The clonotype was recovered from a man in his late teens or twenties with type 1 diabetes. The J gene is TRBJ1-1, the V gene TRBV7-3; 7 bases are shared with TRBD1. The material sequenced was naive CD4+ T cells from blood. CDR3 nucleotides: TGTGCCAGCAGCCCCGCAGGGGGGGGTCACACTGAAGCTTTCTTT. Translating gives CASSPAGGGHTEAFF.